This T cell receptor beta chain was observed in a study of cytomegalovirus exposure and HLA in healthy donors. Looking at the study overall: It was reported in a later analysis that the roughly 120 validation repertoires used the same platform as the roughly 700 first-cohort repertoires.

The study's findings and limits: The study put some 150 TCR beta chains on its list as cytomegalovirus-associated.

The donors belonged to the approximately 110-subject validation cohort, separate from the approximately 670-subject first cohort. Germline CDR1 ENHRY, CDR2 SYGVKD. Between the trimmed V and J ends, which lost 2 bases and 7 bases, there was a span of 12 bases. CDR3 length equals 13 residues. A word on this clone: The target antigen is unknown.

Here immunoSEQ multiplex PCR was the method, and the copy in TCRdb shows in-frame clones only, minus some. Among approximately 180,000 clones listed, about 86% were seen once. The TCR was taken from a woman aged 25 to 39 in good health and CMV-seronegative. The sequencing input was PBMCs. The chain recombines TRBV10-3 with TRBJ2-7; D remains ambiguous. For the CDR3, the DNA is TGTGCCATCAGTGAGACCCCGCGAGGAGAGCAGTACTTC. This encodes CAISETPRGEQYF.